This T cell receptor (beta chain) was identified during a study of T cell changes during pregnancy in multiple sclerosis. TCRdb's table, derived via immunoSEQ multiplex PCR, lists solely in-frame clones and lacks some. The sample includes 73,000 or so clones, 91% of them seen just once. V shed 3 bases and J shed 5 bases, with 8 bases lying between them. Germline assignment: CDR1 SGHTA and CDR2 FQGNSA. This CDR3 is 12 amino acids long. The rearrangement uses TRBV7-2 and TRBJ2-7, with D possibly being TRBD1 (5 bases). The receptor comes from a female donor with multiple sclerosis, enrolled in a pregnancy study. The starting material was peripheral blood, obtained in the second trimester of pregnancy. The CDR3 nucleotides are TGTGCCAGCAGCTTGACAGTGAACGAGCAGTACTTC. This translates into CASSLTVNEQYF.